These 20 T cell receptor beta chains were all obtained from the same sample, sequenced in a study of cytomegalovirus exposure and HLA in healthy donors. 60 Vbeta and 13 Jbeta primers were used in PCR. The repertoire was sequenced with immunoSEQ multiplex PCR; TCRdb's copy has only in-frame clones and lacks some. The profile shows 130,000 to 150,000 clones, 70% to 75% of them singletons. Sequencing was done on a sample of PBMCs. The receptor set was obtained from a human donor in good health.

A few counts support this clone. In nucleotides, the CDR3 is TGTGCCAGCAGCCGGGCGGGGGGGCGTGTGAACACTGAAGCTTTCTTT. Amino acids: CASSRAGGRVNTEAFF. This chain uses TRBV7-2 with TRBJ1-1; TRBD1 might be the D (6 bases). The germline CDR1 and CDR2 sequences are SGHTA and FQGNSA. V shed 5 bases and J shed 0 bases, with 16 bases lying between them. The CDR3 runs 16 residues.

CDR3 bases: TGTGCCAGCAGGGCCTGGAGCGGGGGCTACGAGCAGTACTTC. Its translation is CASRAWSGGYEQYF. The chain links TRBV11-2 to TRBJ2-7, with 8 bases aligning to TRBD2. V was clipped by 6 bases and J by 3 bases; unmatched bases: 7. The germline V gene encodes CDR1 SGHAT and CDR2 FQNNGV. The CDR3 runs to 14 residues.

This clone showed up just once. The CDR3 DNA is TGTGCCACCCAACCCCAGGGGCCCTATGGCTACACCTTC. Its translation is CATQPQGPYGYTF. The chain employs TRBV2 and TRBJ1-2; weak D call: TRBD1 (6 bases). Deletions cut 10 bases from V and 4 bases from J, with 16 bases between. CDR3 length equals 13 residues. Germline V gene lookup returns CDR1 SNHLY and CDR2 FYNNEI.

The chain is built from TRBV10-3 and TRBJ2-7; weak D call: TRBD1 (6 bases). Between the trimmed V and J ends, which lost 5 bases and 1 base, there was a span of 9 bases. The germline gives CDR1 ENHRY, CDR2 SYGVKD. The CDR3 loop spans 13 amino acids. The CDR3 nucleotides are TGTGCCATCAGTACAGGGCTATCCTACGAGCAGTACTTC. It yields the protein CAISTGLSYEQYF.

The chain recombines TRBV30 with TRBJ1-1; D unclear. Germline values: CDR1 GTSNPN, CDR2 SVGIG (reference sequence). Trimming left V 2 bases short and J 1 base short, with 11 bases between. The CDR3 length is 14 residues. CDR3 amino acids: CAWSPTSGNTEAFF. The CDR3 region has the DNA TGTGCCTGGAGTCCCACGTCCGGGAACACTGAAGCTTTCTTT. Filled out from reference TRBV30 and TRBJ1-1, the complete variable domain reads SQTIHQWPATLVQPVGSPLSLECTVEGTSNPNLYWYRQAAGRGLQLLFYSVGIGQISSEVPQNLSASRPQDRQFILSSKKLLLSDSGFYLCAWSPTSGNTEAFFGQGTRLTVV.

This clone was seen only a few times. CDR3 sequence: CASSPGQGSNEKLFF. CDR3 in DNA: TGTGCCAGCAGCCCGGGACAGGGTTCTAATGAAAAACTGTTTTTT. The V and J genes are TRBV5-8 and TRBJ1-4; TRBD1 matches at 9 bases. The CDR3 sequence is 15 residues long. Looked up from germline, CDR1 is SGHTS and CDR2 is YDEGEE. With 4 bases clipped from V and 3 bases from J, the junction kept 4 bases outside the gene matches.

The chain has TRBV6-5 and TRBJ1-1; tentative D call: TRBD1 (5 bases). The CDR3 is 13 amino acids. Germline loops: CDR1 MNHEY, CDR2 SVGAGI. Trimming pared 6 bases from V and 4 bases from J, leaving 12 bases between. DNA for the CDR3: TGTGCCAGCAGCCCGGGGGTAGCCACTGAAGCTTTCTTT. The encoded protein is CASSPGVATEAFF.

The chain carries TRBV5-6 and TRBJ2-7; weak D call: TRBD1 (5 bases). This CDR3 comprises 13 residues. Germline CDR1 is SGHDT and CDR2 is YYEEEE. V was clipped by 4 bases and J by 0 bases, with 8 bases between them. The CDR3 here is CASSPGPSYEQYF. The CDR3, as DNA: TGTGCCAGCAGCCCAGGGCCCTCCTACGAGCAGTACTTC.

The chain is built from TRBV4-1 and TRBJ2-1, with D possibly TRBD2 on 5 matching bases. CDR1 MGHRA and CDR2 YSYEKL come from the germline V gene. The CDR3 is 18 amino acids. Trimming took off 0 bases at V and 5 bases at J, with 20 bases between the two ends. This CDR3 is CASSQDAVSRERDNEQFF. The CDR3 nucleotides are TGCGCCAGCAGCCAAGATGCGGTTAGCCGGGAAAGGGACAATGAGCAGTTCTTC.

CDR3 loop: CASSDGGGTNYGYTF. The CDR3 DNA sequence: TGTGCCAGCAGTGATGGGGGGGGGACTAACTATGGCTACACCTTC. The rearrangement joins TRBV2 to TRBJ1-2, with D possibly TRBD1 on 5 matching bases. The CDR3 is made up of 15 amino acids. Germline loops: CDR1 SNHLY, CDR2 FYNNEI. V was pared by 3 bases and J by 0 bases, with 11 bases between.

The CDR3 nucleotides read TGTGCCAGTAGTACCCCTACAGGGGGAGGTGGCTACACCTTC. Translating it yields CASSTPTGGGGYTF. The V call is TRBV19, the J call TRBJ1-2, with 8 bases fitting TRBD1. After removal of 4 bases from V and 7 bases from J, the junction contained 8 bases not matched to a gene. Germline values: CDR1 LNHDA, CDR2 SQIVND (reference sequence). The CDR3 sequence is 14 residues long.

The V gene is TRBV19, the J gene TRBJ1-5, with 7 bases identical to TRBD1. Germline CDR1 reads LNHDA; CDR2 reads SQIVND (reference sequence). The CDR3 contains 12 residues. Trimming removed 7 bases from V and 4 bases from J; junction bases left unmatched: 1. The CDR3 here is CASTGGNQPQHF. The DNA of the CDR3 is TGTGCCAGTACAGGGGGGAATCAGCCCCAGCATTTT. Supplemented by reference TRBV19 and TRBJ1-5, the full variable domain reads DGGITQSPKYLFRKEGQNVTLSCEQNLNHDAMYWYRQDPGQGLRLIYYSQIVNDFQKGDIAEGYSVSREKKESFPLTVTSAQKNPTAFYLCASTGGNQPQHFGDGTRLSIL.

This clone was observed a handful of times. The chain recombines TRBV6-1 with TRBJ1-1; D unresolved. The germline gives CDR1 MNHNS, CDR2 SASEGT. V was shortened by 2 bases and J by 11 bases, with 15 bases between the two germline ends. This CDR3 is 13 amino acids long. In DNA form, the CDR3 reads TGTGCCAGCAGTGAAATTGGGCTTCGTGAGGCTTTCTTT. Translation gives CASSEIGLREAFF.

The J gene is TRBJ1-5, the V gene TRBV19; 9 bases match TRBD1. The CDR3 contains 15 residues. Germline-derived CDR1 and CDR2 are LNHDA and SQIVND (reference sequence). Trimming at V came to 5 bases and at J to 6 bases, leaving 8 bases not matched to a gene. CDR3 sequence reads: CASSDYGTGFQPQHF. In DNA, the CDR3 is TGTGCCAGTAGTGACTACGGGACAGGGTTTCAGCCCCAGCATTTT.

The J gene is TRBJ1-2, the V gene TRBV9, with D unresolved. Germline values: CDR1 SGDLS, CDR2 YYNGEE. The CDR3 consists of 15 residues. Between the trimmed V and J ends, which lost 0 bases and 4 bases, there was a span of 13 bases. Written as DNA, the CDR3 is TGTGCCAGCAGCGTAGAAGCAAGCCCGGGCTATGGCTACACCTTC. Translation: CASSVEASPGYGYTF.

This chain uses TRBV6-1 with TRBJ2-7; weak D call: TRBD2 (5 bases). V was trimmed by 0 bases and J by 7 bases, leaving 16 bases between them. This CDR3 is built from 15 residues. Germline values: CDR1 MNHNS, CDR2 SASEGT. The CDR3 is CASSEAEDSAGEQYF. DNA of the CDR3: TGTGCCAGCAGTGAAGCCGAGGACTCCGCTGGGGAGCAGTACTTC.

This chain uses TRBV25-1 with TRBJ1-1; D is unclear. Trimming took off 3 bases at V and 10 bases at J, with 18 bases between the two ends. The CDR3 runs to 14 residues. The germline V gene has CDR1 MGHDK and CDR2 SYGVNS. The CDR3 loop reads CASSELLGFGGAFF. CDR3 nucleotides: TGTGCCAGCAGTGAGCTCCTAGGTTTTGGTGGAGCTTTCTTT.

The gene calls are TRBV7-9 and TRBJ2-7, with 7 positions matching TRBD1. The CDR3 is 16 amino acids. In germline, CDR1 is SEHNR, CDR2 FQNEAQ (reference sequence). J lost 7 bases, V lost 6 bases, and 18 bases had no gene match. In DNA, the CDR3 is TGTGCCAGCAGTTCCTGGGACAGATCTACAAATCTGGAGCAGTACTTC. This sequence encodes CASSSWDRSTNLEQYF.

This clone was found a few times. The chain combines TRBV9 with TRBJ2-2; TRBD1 matches at 7 bases. V shed 0 bases, J shed 2 bases, and the junction held 4 bases outside the gene matches. Germline lookup yields CDR1 SGDLS and CDR2 YYNGEE. The CDR3 extends over 16 amino acids. DNA of the CDR3: TGTGCCAGCAGCGTAGTGGGGACAGCTAACACCGGGGAGCTGTTTTTT. Amino acid sequence: CASSVVGTANTGELFF. The entire variable domain, with the rest obtained from reference TRBV9 and TRBJ2-2, is as follows: DSGVTQTPKHLITATGQRVTLRCSPRSGDLSVYWYQQSLDQGLQFLIQYYNGEERAKGNILERFSAQQFPDLHSELNLSSLELGDSALYFCASSVVGTANTGELFFGEGSRLTVL.

This clone has just a few counts. The genes are TRBV7-9 and TRBJ1-3; 11 bases match TRBD1. The ends lost 5 bases at V and 3 bases at J; junction bases unmatched: 9. Germline-derived CDR1 and CDR2 are SEHNR and FQNEAQ (reference sequence). The CDR3 sequence is 17 residues long. CDR3 sequence reads: CASSRIGQGAGGNTIYF. The CDR3 DNA reads TGTGCCAGCAGCCGCATAGGACAGGGGGCGGGTGGAAACACCATATATTTT.